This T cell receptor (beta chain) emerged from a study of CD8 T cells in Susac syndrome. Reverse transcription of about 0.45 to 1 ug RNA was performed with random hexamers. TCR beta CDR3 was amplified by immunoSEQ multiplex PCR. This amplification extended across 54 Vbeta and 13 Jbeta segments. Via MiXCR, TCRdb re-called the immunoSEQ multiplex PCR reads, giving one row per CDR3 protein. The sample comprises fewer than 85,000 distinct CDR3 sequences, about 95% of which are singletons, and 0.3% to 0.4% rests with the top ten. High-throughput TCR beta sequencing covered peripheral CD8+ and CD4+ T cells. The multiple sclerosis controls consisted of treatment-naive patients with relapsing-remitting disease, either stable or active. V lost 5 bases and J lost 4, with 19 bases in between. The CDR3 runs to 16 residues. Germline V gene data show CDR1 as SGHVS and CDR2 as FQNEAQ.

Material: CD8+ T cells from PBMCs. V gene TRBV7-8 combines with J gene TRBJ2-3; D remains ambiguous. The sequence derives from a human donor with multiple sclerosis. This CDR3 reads CASSLYTGRGADTQYF. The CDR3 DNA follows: TGTGCCAGCAGCCTTTATACGGGCCGAGGCGCAGATACGCAGTATTTT.